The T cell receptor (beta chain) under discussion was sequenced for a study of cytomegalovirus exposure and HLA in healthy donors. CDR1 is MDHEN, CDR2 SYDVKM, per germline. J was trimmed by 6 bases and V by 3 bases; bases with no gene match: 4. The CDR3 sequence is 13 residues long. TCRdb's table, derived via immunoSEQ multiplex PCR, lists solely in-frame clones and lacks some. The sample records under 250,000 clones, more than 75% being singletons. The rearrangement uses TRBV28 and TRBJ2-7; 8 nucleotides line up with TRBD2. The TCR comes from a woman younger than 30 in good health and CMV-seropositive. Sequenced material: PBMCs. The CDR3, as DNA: TGTGCCAGCAGTTTCAGCGGGACTAGCGAGCAGTACTTC. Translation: CASSFSGTSEQYF.